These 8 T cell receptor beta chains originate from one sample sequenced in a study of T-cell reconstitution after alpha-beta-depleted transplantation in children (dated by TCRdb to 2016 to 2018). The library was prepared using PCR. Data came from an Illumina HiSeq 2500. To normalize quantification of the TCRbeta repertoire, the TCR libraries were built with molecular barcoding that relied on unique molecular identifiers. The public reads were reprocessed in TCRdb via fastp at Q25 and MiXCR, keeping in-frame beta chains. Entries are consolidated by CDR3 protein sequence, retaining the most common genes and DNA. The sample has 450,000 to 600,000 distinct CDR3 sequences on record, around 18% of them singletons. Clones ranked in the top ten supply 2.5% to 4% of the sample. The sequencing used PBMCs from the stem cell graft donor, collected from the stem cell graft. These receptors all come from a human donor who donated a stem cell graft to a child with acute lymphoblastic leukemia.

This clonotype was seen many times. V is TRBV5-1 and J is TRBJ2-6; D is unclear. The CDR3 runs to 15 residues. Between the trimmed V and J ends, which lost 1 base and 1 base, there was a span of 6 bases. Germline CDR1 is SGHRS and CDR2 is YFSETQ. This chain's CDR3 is CASSLTASGANVLTF. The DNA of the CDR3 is TGCGCCAGCAGCTTGACAGCGTCTGGGGCCAACGTCCTGACTTTC.

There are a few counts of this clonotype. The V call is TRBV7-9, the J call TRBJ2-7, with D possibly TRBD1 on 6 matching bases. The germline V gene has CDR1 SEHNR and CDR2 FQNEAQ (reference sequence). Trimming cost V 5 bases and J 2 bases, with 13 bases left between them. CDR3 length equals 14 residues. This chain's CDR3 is CASSSQGRTYEQYF. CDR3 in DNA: TGTGCCAGCAGCAGCCAGGGGAGAACCTACGAGCAGTACTTC.

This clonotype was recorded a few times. DNA for the CDR3: TGTGCCAGCAGCTTTATCAGGGGACTAGCGGGAGTTTCAAGCCCTGAGCAGTTCTTC. This gives the protein CASSFIRGLAGVSSPEQFF. The V call is TRBV5-4, the J call TRBJ2-1, with 14 bases matching TRBD2. V shed 2 bases, J shed 9 bases, and the junction held 16 bases outside the gene matches. The CDR3 totals 19 residues. Germline-derived CDR1 and CDR2 are SGHNT and YYREEE (reference sequence).

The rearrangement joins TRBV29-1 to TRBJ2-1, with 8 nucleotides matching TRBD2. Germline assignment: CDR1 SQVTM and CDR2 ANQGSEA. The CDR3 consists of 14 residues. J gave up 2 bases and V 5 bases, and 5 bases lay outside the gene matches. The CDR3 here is CSVPGGRPYNEQFF. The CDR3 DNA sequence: TGCAGCGTTCCCGGCGGGAGGCCCTACAATGAGCAGTTCTTC.

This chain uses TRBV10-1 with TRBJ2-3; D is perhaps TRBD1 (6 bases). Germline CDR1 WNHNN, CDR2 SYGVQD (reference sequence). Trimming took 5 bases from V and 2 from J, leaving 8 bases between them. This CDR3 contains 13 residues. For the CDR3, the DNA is TGCGCCAGCAGTAACAGGGACACAGATACGCAGTATTTT. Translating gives CASSNRDTDTQYF.

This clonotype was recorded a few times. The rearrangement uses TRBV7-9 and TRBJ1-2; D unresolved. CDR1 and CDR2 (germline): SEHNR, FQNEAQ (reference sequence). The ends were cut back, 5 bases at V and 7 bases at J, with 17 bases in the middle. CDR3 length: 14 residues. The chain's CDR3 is CASSRLTWEGGYTF. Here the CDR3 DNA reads TGTGCCAGCAGCCGCCTTACTTGGGAAGGTGGCTACACCTTC.

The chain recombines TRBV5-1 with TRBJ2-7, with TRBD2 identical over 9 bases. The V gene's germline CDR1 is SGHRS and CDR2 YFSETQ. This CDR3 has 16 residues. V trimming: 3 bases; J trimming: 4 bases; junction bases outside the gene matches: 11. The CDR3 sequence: CASSSQAGGPSYEQYF. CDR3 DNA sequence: TGCGCCAGCAGCTCCCAAGCGGGAGGACCCAGTTACGAGCAGTACTTC.

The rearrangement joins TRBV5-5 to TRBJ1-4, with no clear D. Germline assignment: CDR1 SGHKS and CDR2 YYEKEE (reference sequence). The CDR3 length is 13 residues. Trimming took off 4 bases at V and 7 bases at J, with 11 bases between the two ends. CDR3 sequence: CASSPAFSEKLFF. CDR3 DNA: TGTGCCAGCAGCCCCGCTTTCAGTGAAAAACTGTTTTTT.